These 9 T cell receptor beta chains were sequenced from one sample in a study of metastatic and nonmetastatic thyroid tumors. Thyroid surgery was performed in patients who had received no treatment beforehand. TCRdb recomputed clones from the PCR reads via MiXCR. The sample gives around 14,000 clones, around 25% of which show up once; roughly 9.8% is in the top ten. Sequenced sample: tumor tissue. All receptors come from a female donor with papillary thyroid cancer or a benign thyroid nodule (not recorded which). Some clones in this sample may be carry-over from other donors' samples.

J is TRBJ2-1 and V is TRBV12-3 or TRBV12-4; D possibly corresponds to TRBD2 (6 bases). This CDR3 region has 15 residues. Trimming removed 3 bases at V and 10 bases at J, with 19 bases between. CDR3 DNA sequence: TGTGCCAGCAGTTTCGGGTGGAGGGCTGGGGGGGAGCAGTTCTTC. This codes for CASSFGWRAGGEQFF.

In this sample, this clone turned up many times. In DNA, the CDR3 is TGTGCCAGCGGGATAGATACGCAGTATTTT. It is translated as CASGIDTQYF. The chain joins TRBV2 to TRBJ2-3; D remains unclear. The CDR3 runs to 10 residues. In germline, CDR1 is SNHLY, CDR2 FYNNEI. V lost 8 bases and J lost 5, with 5 bases in between. Looking up the rest from reference TRBV2 and TRBJ2-3 gives the full variable domain: EPEVTQTPSHQVTQMGQEVILRCVPISNHLYFYWYRQILGQKVEFLVSFYNNEISEKSEIFDDQFSVERPDGSNFTLKIRSTKLEDSAMYFCASGIDTQYFGPGTRLTVL.

This clone qualifies as medium-sized. Here the CDR3 reads CASSPPDSTYEQYF. The CDR3 coding sequence is TGTGCCAGCAGCCCCCCGGATTCTACCTACGAGCAGTACTTC. The chain links TRBV7-3 to TRBJ2-7; D unclear. Trimming took off 5 bases at V and 2 bases at J, with 13 bases between the two ends. Germline V gene data show CDR1 as SGHTA and CDR2 as FQGTGA. This CDR3 has 14 amino acids. Full variable domain (missing parts from reference TRBV7-3 and TRBJ2-7): GAGVSQTPSNKVTEKGKYVELRCDPISGHTALYWYRQSLGQGPEFLIYFQGTGAADDSGLPNDRFFAVRPEGSVSTLKIQRTERGDSAVYLCASSPPDSTYEQYFGPGTRLTVT.

In this sample, this clone turned up a few times. The chain couples TRBV10-2 to TRBJ2-7, with no clear D. Germline V CDR1 and CDR2: WSHSY, SAAADI. The CDR3 contains 12 residues. V was pared by 6 bases and J by 0 bases, with 6 bases between. CDR3 loop: CASRCDSYEQYF. Written as DNA, the CDR3 is TGCGCCAGCAGGTGTGACTCCTACGAGCAGTACTTC.

This clone was recorded many times. The chain recombines TRBV7-8 with TRBJ2-1; the D gene is possibly TRBD2 (6 bases). The V end lost 0 bases, the J end lost 6 bases, and 15 bases lay between the germline ends. The CDR3 loop spans 16 amino acids. The germline CDR1 and CDR2 sequences are SGHVS and FQNEAQ. CDR3 in amino acids: CASSLATGVAGNEQFF. The CDR3 region has the DNA TGTGCCAGCAGCTTAGCGACGGGAGTCGCCGGCAATGAGCAGTTCTTC.

Sample share makes this clone medium-sized. The gene calls are TRBV19 and TRBJ1-3; 7 bases are shared with TRBD1. The CDR3 runs 15 residues. Trimming took 4 bases from V and 2 from J; bases not matched to a gene: 5. Germline V gene sequence: CDR1 LNHDA, CDR2 SQIVND (reference sequence). The CDR3 DNA follows: TGTGCCAGTAGTAAAGGACAGGTGACTGGAAACACCATATATTTT. Translation: CASSKGQVTGNTIYF.

This clone was detected many times. This chain uses TRBV10-1 with TRBJ2-1; TRBD1 or TRBD2 may be the D gene (5 bases each). V lost 0 bases and J 10 bases, leaving 13 bases between the germline ends. There are 14 residues in the CDR3. Germline CDR1 and CDR2: WNHNN and SYGVQD (reference sequence). CDR3 region: CASSESGGGREQFF. For the CDR3, the DNA is TGCGCCAGCAGTGAGTCTGGTGGGGGAAGGGAGCAGTTCTTC.

V is TRBV11-2 and J is TRBJ2-3; the D gene is possibly TRBD1 (5 bases). CDR3 length: 15 residues. Deletions cut 2 bases from V and 5 bases from J, with 14 bases between. CDR1 is SGHAT, CDR2 FQNNGV, per germline. This CDR3 is CASSLQDIREDTQYF. Here the CDR3 DNA reads TGTGCCAGCAGCTTACAGGACATCAGGGAAGATACGCAGTATTTT. The entire variable domain, with the rest obtained from reference TRBV11-2 and TRBJ2-3, is as follows: EAGVAQSPRYKIIEKRQSVAFWCNPISGHATLYWYQQILGQGPKLLIQFQNNGVVDDSQLPKDRFSAERLKGVDSTLKIQPAKLEDSAVYLCASSLQDIREDTQYFGPGTRLTVL.

This clone is labeled medium-sized. The CDR3 region is CASSSTDTQYF. The DNA for the CDR3 is TGTGCCAGCAGTTCTACAGATACGCAGTATTTT. The chain uses TRBV6-1 and TRBJ2-3; unclear D gene. V lost 5 bases to trimming and J lost 3 bases, with 3 bases between them. The CDR3 is 11 amino acids. Germline V gene data show CDR1 as MNHNS and CDR2 as SASEGT.